The 3 T cell receptor beta chains reported below all come from one sample, sequenced in a study of T cell responses to AZD1222 COVID-19 vaccine. Some clones are missing from TCRdb's copy, which holds only in-frame ones; the method was immunoSEQ multiplex PCR. This sample has 56,000 or so clones, with around 80% found just once. The starting material was peripheral blood, obtained 28 days after the second AZD1222 dose. Receptors were obtained from an adult who received the AZD1222 COVID-19 vaccine.

The chain links TRBV29-1 to TRBJ2-3; D call uncertain. Germline V gene data show CDR1 as SQVTM and CDR2 as ANQGSEA. CDR3 length: 13 amino acids. The ends were cut back, 3 bases at V and 0 bases at J, with 7 bases in the middle. The CDR3 sequence: CSVDQESTDTQYF. CDR3 in DNA: TGCAGCGTTGATCAGGAGAGCACAGATACGCAGTATTTT.

This clone occurred once. The CDR3 DNA reads TGTGCCAGCAGCCCGACTAGCGGGAGGCCTTCTGGGGCCAACGTCCTGACTTTC. Its translation is CASSPTSGRPSGANVLTF. The chain carries TRBV7-3 and TRBJ2-6, with 13 bases matching TRBD2. CDR1 SGHTA and CDR2 FQGTGA come from the germline V gene. The V segment lost 5 bases and the J segment 1 base; nucleotides outside the gene matches: 5. The CDR3 loop spans 18 amino acids.

V gene TRBV6-5 combines with J gene TRBJ2-1, with D maybe TRBD2 (6 bases). Trimming removed 6 bases from V and 4 bases from J, with 16 bases in between. CDR1 is MNHEY and CDR2 is SVGAGI in the germline V gene. The CDR3 contains 15 residues. As DNA, the CDR3 is TGTGCCAGCAGAATTAGGTCTAGCGTTTACAATGAGCAGTTCTTC. Residues: CASRIRSSVYNEQFF.